This T cell receptor beta chain is drawn from a study of Ad26.COV2.S vaccination and SARS-CoV-2 variants. Looking at the study overall: Each vaccinee took Ad26.COV2.S intramuscularly, once or twice 56 days apart. Whole-study results and caveats: In vaccinated individuals, spike-specific CD8+ and CD4+ T cell responses reportedly displayed substantial breadth.

Treatment in this sample: around 19 received Ad26.COV2.S at low or high dose, single or two shots; about 5 received placebo; per-sample allocation not given. Specimens were obtained on day 63 following the first vaccine or placebo injection. A Boston donor was an adult aged 18-55 years. Sequencing used immunoSEQ multiplex PCR; TCRdb keeps in-frame clones, though not all of them. This repertoire shows roughly 700,000 clones, about 90% found once; its top ten account for about 1.5%. V lost 3 bases and J lost 4, with 11 bases in between. This CDR3 spans 15 amino acids. Germline values: CDR1 KGHDR, CDR2 SFDVKD. With regard to this clone: Its target is not known.

The TCR comes from a person aged 18 to 65 who received the Ad26.COV2.S COVID-19 vaccine or a placebo. Sequenced here: peripheral blood, sampled in a trial of Ad26.COV2.S vaccine versus placebo. The J gene is TRBJ2-2, the V gene TRBV24-1, with a tentative D call TRBD2 (7 bases). CDR3 protein: CATSDGGAGTGELFF. CDR3 bases: TGTGCCACCAGTGATGGGGGGGCCGGCACCGGGGAGCTGTTTTTT.